This T cell receptor (beta chain) appears in the sequencing data of a study of type 1 and type 2 diabetes patients. Germline V CDR1 and CDR2: DFQATT, SNEGSKA (reference sequence). The CDR3 sequence is 12 residues long. V dropped 8 bases and J dropped 4 bases, with 15 bases sitting between them. Amplification started from genomic DNA. Multiplex PCR with 30 forward and 13 reverse primers amplified the TCR beta CDR3. TCRdb analysed the multiplex PCR reads with MiXCR anew, one entry per CDR3 protein. The sample consists of about 270,000 distinct CDR3 sequences, more than 45% of them appearing once. This sequence joins TRBV20-1 and TRBJ2-7; D gene ambiguous. The sequence was collected from a man aged 18 to 30 with type 2 diabetes. What was sequenced was peripheral blood mononuclear cells (PBMCs). DNA for the CDR3: TGCAGTACCACGGGCCGAGGATACGAGCAGTACTTC. Amino acid sequence: CSTTGRGYEQYF.